This T cell receptor beta chain was recovered during a study of early T cells in non-severe SARS-CoV-2 infection. At the level of the study: From unsorted whole blood, bulk RNA was sequenced, and the chains remained unpaired. Notes on the study in general: Matching against VDJdb likely underestimated virus-specific expansions, favoring anti-spike CD8.

Comments on this clonotype: As yet, its antigen is unknown.

V was cut by 2 bases and J by 4 bases, with 11 bases left in between. CDR3 size: 14 residues. Germline V gives CDR1 SGHVS, CDR2 FQNEAQ. As part of library construction, unique molecular identifiers were attached to individual cDNA molecules. TCRdb re-called the 5' RACE reads through MiXCR, storing one row per CDR3 protein. The sample consists of 85,000 to 100,000 distinct CDR3 sequences, roughly 17% of them appearing once. The sequence came from an adult who was a healthcare worker with PCR-confirmed SARS-CoV-2 infection or an uninfected control (not recorded which). Input material: whole blood. The chain recombines TRBV7-8 with TRBJ1-1; the D gene is possibly TRBD1 (6 bases). CDR3 loop: CASSLTGGATEAFF. DNA for the CDR3: TGTGCCAGCAGCTTAACGGGGGGGGCCACTGAAGCTTTCTTT.